These T cell receptor beta chains were read from a single sample in a study of breast tumors, draining lymph nodes, adjacent tissues. In TCRdb, the multiplex PCR reads were re-called with MiXCR into one record per CDR3 protein. The sample carries tens of thousands of distinct CDR3 sequences, 15% to 20% recorded once. The source material was axillary lymph node tissue. The source of these receptors is a female donor with breast cancer. Some clones in this sample may be carry-over from other donors' samples. Each CDR3 is given with its conserved first and last residue. The D gene is left open where the match is weak. Expanded clones get a size class; other rows say once, few or many, or leave the size out.

D gene: .; clone size: many; J gene: TRBJ1-4; V gene: TRBV12-3/TRBV12-4; CDR3 DNA: TGTGCCAGCCAGGGGTCCCTCGGAAAACTGTTTTTT; CDR3 protein: CASQGSLGKLFF
D gene: .; clone size: many; J gene: TRBJ2-7; V gene: TRBV14; CDR3 DNA: TGTGCCAGCAGCCAGTTGGACAGACCTTACGAGCAGTACTTC; CDR3 protein: CASSQLDRPYEQYF
D gene: .; clone size: .; J gene: TRBJ1-6; V gene: TRBV19; CDR3 DNA: TGTGCCAGTAGTTCCGGGACCCAGATCCTACCCCCCCGCTTT; CDR3 protein: CASSSGTQILPPRF
D gene: .; clone size: many; J gene: TRBJ2-7; V gene: TRBV11-3; CDR3 DNA: TGTGCCAGCAGCTCACCAGGGATCCCCTACGAGCAGTACTTC; CDR3 protein: CASSSPGIPYEQYF
D gene: .; clone size: many; J gene: TRBJ1-4; V gene: TRBV19; CDR3 DNA: TGTGCCAGTAGTCGTGGTGCAACTAATGAAAAACTGTTTTTT; CDR3 protein: CASSRGATNEKLFF
D gene: TRBD1; clone size: many; J gene: TRBJ2-2; V gene: TRBV19; CDR3 DNA: TGTGCCAGTACTCCGGGACAGGTGAACACCGGGGAGCTGTTTTTT; CDR3 protein: CASTPGQVNTGELFF
D gene: TRBD1; clone size: many; J gene: TRBJ1-5; V gene: TRBV4-2; CDR3 DNA: TGTGCCAGCAGTACGGGACAGGGGAGACAGCCCCAGCATTTT; CDR3 protein: CASSTGQGRQPQHF
D gene: TRBD2; clone size: many; J gene: TRBJ2-5; V gene: TRBV7-9; CDR3 DNA: TGTGCCAGCAGCTTAGAGACTAGCGGGAGTAGGGAGACCCAGTACTTC; CDR3 protein: CASSLETSGSRETQYF
D gene: TRBD2; clone size: many; J gene: TRBJ2-1; V gene: TRBV20-1; CDR3 DNA: TGCAGTGCTAGAGATGGGGCGGGAGGGCCTAATGAGCAGTTCTTC; CDR3 protein: CSARDGAGGPNEQFF
D gene: .; clone size: many; J gene: TRBJ2-7; V gene: TRBV14; CDR3 DNA: TGTGCCAGCAGCCAACCGAACTACGAGCAGTACTTC; CDR3 protein: CASSQPNYEQYF
D gene: .; clone size: many; J gene: TRBJ1-4; V gene: TRBV15; CDR3 DNA: TGTGCCACCAGCAGAGATGGGTGGGAGCTGATTTTT; CDR3 protein: CATSRDGWELIF
D gene: TRBD1; clone size: few; J gene: TRBJ1-4; V gene: TRBV28; CDR3 DNA: TGTGCCAGCAGTGACCGGGACAGGGGCCATTTT; CDR3 protein: CASSDRDRGHF
D gene: .; clone size: many; J gene: TRBJ2-1; V gene: TRBV19; CDR3 DNA: TGTGCCAGTAGTATGGGCGGGGTATACTACAATGAGCAGTTCTTC; CDR3 protein: CASSMGGVYYNEQFF
D gene: TRBD1; clone size: many; J gene: TRBJ2-3; V gene: TRBV7-9; CDR3 DNA: TGTGCCAGCAGCCAAAGAGGACAGGGGAGAGGGGATACGCAGTATTTT; CDR3 protein: CASSQRGQGRGDTQYF
D gene: .; clone size: many; J gene: TRBJ2-7; V gene: TRBV7-8; CDR3 DNA: TGTGCCAGCAGCCAGGACATAGACTACGAGCAGTACTTC; CDR3 protein: CASSQDIDYEQYF
D gene: .; clone size: many; J gene: TRBJ1-6; V gene: TRBV7-2; CDR3 DNA: TGTGCCAGCAGCTTAGGGACGGGGGCCTATAATTCACCCCTCCACTTT; CDR3 protein: CASSLGTGAYNSPLHF
D gene: TRBD1; clone size: many; J gene: TRBJ2-1; V gene: TRBV4-3; CDR3 DNA: TGCGCCAGCAGCCAAGACTTAGGACAGGGGGCGGGGGAGCAGTTCTTC; CDR3 protein: CASSQDLGQGAGEQFF
D gene: .; clone size: many; J gene: TRBJ2-1; V gene: TRBV7-9; CDR3 DNA: TGTGCCAGCAGCCCGGTTGGGGGAGAGTACAATGAGCAGTTCTTC; CDR3 protein: CASSPVGGEYNEQFF
D gene: .; clone size: many; J gene: TRBJ2-5; V gene: TRBV5-8; CDR3 DNA: TGTGCCAGCAGCTCACAGGCAACCCAAGAGACCCAGTACTTC; CDR3 protein: CASSSQATQETQYF
D gene: .; clone size: many; J gene: TRBJ2-3; V gene: TRBV6-5; CDR3 DNA: TGTGCCAGCGGGAGGGGACAGACATCGATTACGCAGTATTTT; CDR3 protein: CASGRGQTSITQYF
D gene: TRBD1; clone size: few; J gene: TRBJ1-1; V gene: TRBV11-3; CDR3 DNA: TGTGCCAGCAGCGAGGGGGCTACGACTGAAGCTTTCTTT; CDR3 protein: CASSEGATTEAFF
D gene: .; clone size: .; J gene: TRBJ2-7; V gene: TRBV6-5; CDR3 DNA: TGTGCCAGCAGACCTCAGGGAAAACCCTACGGGCAGCACTTC; CDR3 protein: CASRPQGKPYGQHF
D gene: TRBD1; clone size: many; J gene: TRBJ1-2; V gene: TRBV28; CDR3 DNA: TGTGCCAGCAGGGCCACAGGGGGAGGTAACTATGGCTACACCTTC; CDR3 protein: CASRATGGGNYGYTF
D gene: .; clone size: many; J gene: TRBJ2-7; V gene: TRBV20-1; CDR3 DNA: TGCAGTGCTAGACCGGGGAACTACGAGCAGTACTTC; CDR3 protein: CSARPGNYEQYF
D gene: TRBD1; clone size: many; J gene: TRBJ1-2; V gene: TRBV19; CDR3 DNA: TGTGCCAGTAGTACCGGACAGGGTTGGAAACCTAACTATGGCTACACCTTC; CDR3 protein: CASSTGQGWKPNYGYTF
D gene: .; clone size: many; J gene: TRBJ2-2; V gene: TRBV7-2; CDR3 DNA: TGTGCCAGCAGCTTTCCCGACGGTGGCACCGGGGAGCTGTTTTTT; CDR3 protein: CASSFPDGGTGELFF
D gene: TRBD1; clone size: many; J gene: TRBJ2-7; V gene: TRBV20-1; CDR3 DNA: TGCAGTGCTAATACGGACAGGGGATACGAGCAGTACTTC; CDR3 protein: CSANTDRGYEQYF
D gene: .; clone size: many; J gene: TRBJ1-2; V gene: TRBV20-1; CDR3 DNA: TGCAGTGCTAGAGATAGATCACCGAGGGGGTCGGTTGGCTACACCTTC; CDR3 protein: CSARDRSPRGSVGYTF
D gene: .; clone size: many; J gene: TRBJ2-1; V gene: TRBV7-2; CDR3 DNA: TGTGCCAGCAGCTCACAGGGTTTTGCGGATGAGCAGTTCTTC; CDR3 protein: CASSSQGFADEQFF
D gene: TRBD2; clone size: many; J gene: TRBJ2-3; V gene: TRBV20-1; CDR3 DNA: TGCAGTTCTCCCAGGACTAGCGGGAGAGGTAGCACAGATACGCAGTATTTT; CDR3 protein: CSSPRTSGRGSTDTQYF
D gene: TRBD1; clone size: many; J gene: TRBJ1-4; V gene: TRBV12-3/TRBV12-4; CDR3 DNA: TGTGCCAGCAGTCCCCGACAGGGCTCCGAAAAACTGTTTTTT; CDR3 protein: CASSPRQGSEKLFF
D gene: .; clone size: many; J gene: TRBJ1-6; V gene: TRBV6-1; CDR3 DNA: TGTGCCAGCTTCGGCGGGGCCCCAAATTCACCCCTCCACTTT; CDR3 protein: CASFGGAPNSPLHF
D gene: TRBD1; clone size: many; J gene: TRBJ2-1; V gene: TRBV6-1; CDR3 DNA: TGTGCCAGCAGTGACGGACAGGGAGGAAGGTATGATGAGCAGTTCTTC; CDR3 protein: CASSDGQGGRYDEQFF
D gene: .; clone size: once; J gene: TRBJ2-7; V gene: TRBV4-1; CDR3 DNA: TGCGCCAGCAGCCCCACGAGGGACGTTACCCAGGGCTCTTACGAGCAGTACTTC; CDR3 protein: CASSPTRDVTQGSYEQYF
D gene: .; clone size: .; J gene: TRBJ1-1; V gene: TRBV20-1; CDR3 DNA: TGCAGTGCTAGTAGGCAAGGGAGAGAAGCTTTCTTT; CDR3 protein: CSASRQGREAFF
D gene: TRBD1; clone size: many; J gene: TRBJ2-7; V gene: TRBV6-5; CDR3 DNA: TGTGCCAGCAGTAGAAAATCAGGGGGCGAGCAGTACTTC; CDR3 protein: CASSRKSGGEQYF
D gene: TRBD2; clone size: many; J gene: TRBJ2-1; V gene: TRBV6-5; CDR3 DNA: TGTGCCAGCAACCTAGCGGGATCCTACAATGAGCAGTTCTTC; CDR3 protein: CASNLAGSYNEQFF
D gene: TRBD2; clone size: many; J gene: TRBJ2-1; V gene: TRBV20-1; CDR3 DNA: TGCAGTGCTGGCTGGACTAGCGGGAGGAATGAGCAGTTCTTC; CDR3 protein: CSAGWTSGRNEQFF
D gene: TRBD2; clone size: many; J gene: TRBJ2-3; V gene: TRBV4-2; CDR3 DNA: TGTGCCAGCAGCCTACTAGCGGGAGGGTCCGTTAGCACAGATACGCAGTATTTT; CDR3 protein: CASSLLAGGSVSTDTQYF
D gene: .; clone size: .; J gene: TRBJ1-6; V gene: TRBV3-1; CDR3 DNA: TGTGCCAGCAGCCAGGGGATCAGTTCACCCCTCCACTTT; CDR3 protein: CASSQGISSPLHF
D gene: .; clone size: many; J gene: TRBJ1-6; V gene: TRBV7-6; CDR3 DNA: TGTGCCAGCAGCTTAGTCCCAGGGGAGGATTCACCCCTCCACTTT; CDR3 protein: CASSLVPGEDSPLHF
D gene: TRBD2; clone size: .; J gene: TRBJ2-3; V gene: TRBV30; CDR3 DNA: TGTGCCTTGAACCTAGCGGGAGGTGGGACAGATACGCAGTATTTT; CDR3 protein: CALNLAGGGTDTQYF
D gene: .; clone size: many; J gene: TRBJ2-7; V gene: TRBV7-8; CDR3 DNA: TGTGCCAGCAGCTTAACTGGAGTCAACGAGCAGTACTTC; CDR3 protein: CASSLTGVNEQYF
D gene: .; clone size: many; J gene: TRBJ2-3; V gene: TRBV9; CDR3 DNA: TGTGCCAGCAGCGGGGGGAGCGGATTAACGCAGTATTTT; CDR3 protein: CASSGGSGLTQYF
D gene: TRBD2; clone size: many; J gene: TRBJ2-1; V gene: TRBV12-5; CDR3 DNA: TGTGCTAGTGGCCCGAGCGGGAAGGGGTCCTACAATGAGCAGTTCTTC; CDR3 protein: CASGPSGKGSYNEQFF
D gene: TRBD1; clone size: once; J gene: TRBJ1-2; V gene: TRBV10-1; CDR3 DNA: TGCGCCAGCACCAGGGACAGGGATAATGGCTACACCTTC; CDR3 protein: CASTRDRDNGYTF
D gene: .; clone size: few; J gene: TRBJ2-4; V gene: TRBV20-1; CDR3 DNA: TGCAGTGCTAGCAAGGGGAGGAACATTCAGTACTTC; CDR3 protein: CSASKGRNIQYF
D gene: TRBD1; clone size: many; J gene: TRBJ2-7; V gene: TRBV7-9; CDR3 DNA: TGTGCCAGCAGCTTAGCGGGGACAGGGAACGAGCAGTACTTC; CDR3 protein: CASSLAGTGNEQYF
D gene: TRBD2; clone size: many; J gene: TRBJ2-1; V gene: TRBV19; CDR3 DNA: TGTGCCAGTAGTACCCGGCCTAGCGGGAGGGCCCTGTCCTACAATGAGCAGTTCTTC; CDR3 protein: CASSTRPSGRALSYNEQFF